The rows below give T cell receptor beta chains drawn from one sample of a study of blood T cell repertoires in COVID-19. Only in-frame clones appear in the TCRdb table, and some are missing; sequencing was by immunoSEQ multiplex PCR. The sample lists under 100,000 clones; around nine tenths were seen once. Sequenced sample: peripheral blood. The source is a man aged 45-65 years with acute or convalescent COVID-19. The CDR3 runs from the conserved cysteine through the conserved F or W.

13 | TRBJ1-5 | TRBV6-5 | CATDGQINQPQHF
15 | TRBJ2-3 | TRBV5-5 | CASSLLAGVGDTQYF
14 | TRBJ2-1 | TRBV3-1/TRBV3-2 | CASSQDPSMWEQFF
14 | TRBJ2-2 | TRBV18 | CASSPDMNTGELFF
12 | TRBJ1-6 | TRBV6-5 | CASTWGDSPLHF
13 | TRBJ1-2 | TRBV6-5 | CASRRFQGAGYTF
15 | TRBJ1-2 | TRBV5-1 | CASSPGGIPPNGYTF
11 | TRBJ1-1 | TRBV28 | CATQGNTEAFF
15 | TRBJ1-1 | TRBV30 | CACSPGRGIGTEAFF
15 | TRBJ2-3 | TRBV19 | CASRRGTGGPDTQYF
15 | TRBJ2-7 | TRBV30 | CAWSLGGQGPYEQYF
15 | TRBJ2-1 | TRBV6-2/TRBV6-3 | CASSSGGSGHNEQFF
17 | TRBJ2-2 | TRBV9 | CASSVADWTRNTGELFF
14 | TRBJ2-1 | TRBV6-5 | CASRTAGVIGEQFF
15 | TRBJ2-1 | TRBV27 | CASSLRGGNNNEQFF
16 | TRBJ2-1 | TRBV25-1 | CASTDGGGRQVGEQFF
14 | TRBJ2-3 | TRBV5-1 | CASRRGSGADTQYF
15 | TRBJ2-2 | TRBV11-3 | CASSLIRQGVGELFF
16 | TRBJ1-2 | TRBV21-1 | CASSKGTGKREGGYTF
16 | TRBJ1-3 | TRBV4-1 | CASSPLTGVSGNTIYF
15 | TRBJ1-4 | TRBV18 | CASSPPDRGGEKLFF
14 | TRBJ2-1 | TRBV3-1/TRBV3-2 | CASRAGGERAEQFF
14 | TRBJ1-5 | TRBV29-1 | CSVVDRSGDQPQHF
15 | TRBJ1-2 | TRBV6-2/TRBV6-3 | CASSPHTDGDYGYTF
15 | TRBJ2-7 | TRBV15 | CATSRDTGGASEQYF
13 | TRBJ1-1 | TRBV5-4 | CASSWDRNTEAFF
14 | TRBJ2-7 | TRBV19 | CASTRQGRPYEQYF
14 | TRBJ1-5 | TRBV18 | CASSNTGGNQPQHF
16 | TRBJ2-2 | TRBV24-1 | CATSDPGTSSTGELFF
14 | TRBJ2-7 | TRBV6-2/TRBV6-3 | CASSRRQGMFEQYF
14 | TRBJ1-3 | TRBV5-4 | CASSLGQKGDTIYF
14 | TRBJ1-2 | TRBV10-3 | CAISASGQGIGYTF
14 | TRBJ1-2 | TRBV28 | CASTPPGGLGGYTF
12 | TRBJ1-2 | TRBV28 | CAIGGGGYGYTF
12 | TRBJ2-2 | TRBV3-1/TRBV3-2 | CASSQEGTGAIF
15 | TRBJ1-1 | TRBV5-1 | CASSPSGGLNTEAFF
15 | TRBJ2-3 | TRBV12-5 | CASGPRQGIADTQYF
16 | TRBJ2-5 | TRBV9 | CASSIGTSEGIETQYF
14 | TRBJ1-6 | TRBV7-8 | CASSLSGDNSPLHF
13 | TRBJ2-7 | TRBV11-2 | CASSVTGDYEQYF
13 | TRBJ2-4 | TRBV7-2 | CASSFQADQEESF
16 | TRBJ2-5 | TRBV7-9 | CASSLPETGVVETQYF
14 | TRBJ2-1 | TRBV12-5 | CASGLVGSSGRKFF
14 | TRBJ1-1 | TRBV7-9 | CASSGMTGNTEAFF
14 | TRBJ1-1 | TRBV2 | CASSATSERPAAFF
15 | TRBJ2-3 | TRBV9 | CASSARPQGIDTQYF
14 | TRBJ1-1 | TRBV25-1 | CASSVAGENTEAFF
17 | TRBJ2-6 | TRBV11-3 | CASSSGLAGGGANVLTF
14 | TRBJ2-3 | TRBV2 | CATKTSGSTDTQYF
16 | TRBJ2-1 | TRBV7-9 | CASSDPAGTSYNEQFF
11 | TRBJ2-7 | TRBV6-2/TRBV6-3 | CASSGNYEQYF
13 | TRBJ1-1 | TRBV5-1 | CASRARLNTEAFF
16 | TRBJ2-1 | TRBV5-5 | CASSPTSGSYWGEQFF
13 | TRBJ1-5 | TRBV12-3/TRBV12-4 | CASSRPGESLQHF
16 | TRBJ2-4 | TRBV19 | CASSIGRGQAKNIQYF
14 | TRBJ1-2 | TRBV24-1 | CATRQGPASNGYTF
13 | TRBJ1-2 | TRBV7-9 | CASSLGAAYGYTF
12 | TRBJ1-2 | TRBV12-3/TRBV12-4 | CASSLSDYGYTF